These T cell receptor beta chains were read from a single sample in a study of regulatory T cells in long-lasting Graves disease. TCRdb re-derived calls from the multiplex PCR reads in MiXCR, one entry per CDR3 protein. The table lists around 480,000 distinct CDR3 sequences, about 16% of them singletons, with approximately 25% in the top ten. The same specimen was also included in a second study, on T cells in Graves' hyperthyroidism and ophthalmopathy.

The source was peripheral blood mononuclear cells (PBMCs), collected at new diagnosis, from a patient treated with antithyroid drugs. The source of these receptors is a woman aged 35-65 years with Graves disease. The CDR3 runs from the conserved cysteine through the conserved F or W. The D gene is left open where the match is weak. Only part of the rows carry a size: once, few, many, or a class if the clone is expanded.

V gene: TRBV5-1
J gene: TRBJ2-3
D gene: TRBD1
clone size: few
CDR3 DNA: TGCGCCAGCAGCGATACAGGGGAAAGCACAGATACGCAGTATTTT
CDR3 protein: CASSDTGESTDTQYF

V gene: TRBV6-1
J gene: TRBJ2-7
D gene: TRBD1
clone size: many
CDR3 DNA: TGTGCCAGCAGATCGGGGGACAGGGGGCACTACGAGCAGTACTTC
CDR3 protein: CASRSGDRGHYEQYF

V gene: TRBV20-1
J gene: TRBJ2-7
D gene: NA
clone size: many
CDR3 DNA: TGCAGTGCTAGGCGTGGGGCCAGCTACGAGCAGTACTTC
CDR3 protein: CSARRGASYEQYF

V gene: TRBV7-8
J gene: TRBJ2-5
D gene: NA
clone size: many
CDR3 DNA: TGTGCCAGCAGCACGGGCCGAGGGGAGACCCAGTACTTC
CDR3 protein: CASSTGRGETQYF

V gene: TRBV18
J gene: TRBJ1-1
D gene: NA
clone size: many
CDR3 DNA: TGTGCCAGCTCACCAACGGCACAGAACACTGAAGCTTTCTTT
CDR3 protein: CASSPTAQNTEAFF

V gene: TRBV29-1
J gene: TRBJ2-1
D gene: NA
clone size: many
CDR3 DNA: TGCAGCGTTGAGGTACACATATACAATGAGCAGTTCTTC
CDR3 protein: CSVEVHIYNEQFF

V gene: TRBV7-8
J gene: TRBJ2-7
D gene: NA
clone size: few
CDR3 DNA: TGTGCCAGCAAGGTGGGCTCGAGCTCCTACGAGCAGTACTTC
CDR3 protein: CASKVGSSSYEQYF

V gene: TRBV12-3/TRBV12-4
J gene: TRBJ1-4
D gene: TRBD1
clone size: few
CDR3 DNA: TGTGCCAGCAGTTTGTTAGGGAGGGGGCGAGGTAGGGAAAAACTGTTTTTT
CDR3 protein: CASSLLGRGRGREKLFF

V gene: TRBV20-1
J gene: TRBJ1-2
D gene: NA
clone size: many
CDR3 DNA: TGCAGTGCACGCCTCGGTCGGAACTATGGCTACACCTTC
CDR3 protein: CSARLGRNYGYTF

V gene: TRBV20-1
J gene: TRBJ1-2
D gene: TRBD1
clone size: many
CDR3 DNA: TGCAGTGCTCGTGCGACAGGGTCTATCTATGGCTACACCTTC
CDR3 protein: CSARATGSIYGYTF

V gene: TRBV11-2
J gene: TRBJ2-7
D gene: NA
clone size: NA
CDR3 DNA: TGTGCCAGCAGCTTTGGACCAGACTACGAGCAGTACTTC
CDR3 protein: CASSFGPDYEQYF

V gene: TRBV14
J gene: TRBJ2-7
D gene: TRBD1
clone size: few
CDR3 DNA: TGTGCCAGCAGCCAAGATCGGTCGGGACAGGGGATCTACGAGCAGTACTTC
CDR3 protein: CASSQDRSGQGIYEQYF

V gene: TRBV5-5
J gene: TRBJ2-4
D gene: NA
clone size: few
CDR3 DNA: TGTGCCAGCAGCTCTTGGACGGAAGCCAAAAACATTCAGTACTTC
CDR3 protein: CASSSWTEAKNIQYF

V gene: TRBV3-1
J gene: TRBJ1-1
D gene: NA
clone size: many
CDR3 DNA: TGTGCCAGCAGCCAAGATATGGGTGGAGCTTTCTTT
CDR3 protein: CASSQDMGGAFF

V gene: TRBV20-1
J gene: TRBJ2-1
D gene: NA
clone size: many
CDR3 DNA: TGCAGTGCTGACCCTTCCTCCGAATGGGCCAATGAGCAGTTCTTC
CDR3 protein: CSADPSSEWANEQFF

V gene: TRBV2
J gene: TRBJ1-6
D gene: TRBD1
clone size: few
CDR3 DNA: TGTGCCAGCAGTGCCCAGGGGGCGATAAATTCACCCCTCCACTTT
CDR3 protein: CASSAQGAINSPLHF

V gene: TRBV6-1
J gene: TRBJ2-1
D gene: NA
clone size: many
CDR3 DNA: TGCGCCAGCAGTGACAGATCTTCCTACAATGAGCAGTTCTTC
CDR3 protein: CASSDRSSYNEQFF

V gene: TRBV29-1
J gene: TRBJ2-3
D gene: TRBD2
clone size: NA
CDR3 DNA: TGCAGCGTTTCCCGGGGGGGCAGCACAGATACGCAGTATTTT
CDR3 protein: CSVSRGGSTDTQYF

V gene: TRBV4-1
J gene: TRBJ2-2
D gene: NA
clone size: NA
CDR3 DNA: TGCGCCAGCAGCCAAGTCGATAGGTCACCAACGAACACCGGGGAGCTGTTTTTT
CDR3 protein: CASSQVDRSPTNTGELFF

V gene: TRBV6-5
J gene: TRBJ1-2
D gene: NA
clone size: few
CDR3 DNA: TGTGCCAGCAGTTACCGAGGGATGAACTATGGCTACACCTTC
CDR3 protein: CASSYRGMNYGYTF

V gene: TRBV7-9
J gene: TRBJ1-6
D gene: NA
clone size: few
CDR3 DNA: TGTGCCAGCAGCTCGCTCCCCACACCTGGGGGTAGAAATTCACCCTTCCACTTT
CDR3 protein: CASSSLPTPGGRNSPFHF

V gene: TRBV6-1
J gene: TRBJ2-1
D gene: TRBD1
clone size: many
CDR3 DNA: TGTGCCAGCAGTCTCCACCCCGGACAGGGGGCTAGTGAGCAGTTCTTC
CDR3 protein: CASSLHPGQGASEQFF

V gene: TRBV6-9
J gene: TRBJ1-3
D gene: NA
clone size: NA
CDR3 DNA: TGTGCCAGCAGTTACCGCACTAACGACGGAAACACCATATATTTT
CDR3 protein: CASSYRTNDGNTIYF

V gene: TRBV20-1
J gene: TRBJ1-4
D gene: NA
clone size: few
CDR3 DNA: TGCAGTGCAACTGAGACTAACTCAAATGAAAAACTGTTTTTT
CDR3 protein: CSATETNSNEKLFF

V gene: TRBV9
J gene: TRBJ1-3
D gene: NA
clone size: few
CDR3 DNA: TGTGCCAGCAGCCTCTCCCCACCGGCGGCGGGAAACACCATATATTTT
CDR3 protein: CASSLSPPAAGNTIYF

V gene: TRBV9
J gene: TRBJ1-2
D gene: NA
clone size: few
CDR3 DNA: TGTGCCAGCAGCGTAGAGCGGGGGGGTGGCTACACCTTC
CDR3 protein: CASSVERGGGYTF

V gene: TRBV28
J gene: TRBJ1-2
D gene: NA
clone size: few
CDR3 DNA: TGTGCCAGCAGCTTCCAGGGTGGTGTTGGCTACACCTTC
CDR3 protein: CASSFQGGVGYTF

V gene: TRBV10-2
J gene: TRBJ2-3
D gene: TRBD2
clone size: many
CDR3 DNA: TGTGCCAGCAGTTTGTTAGCGGGGGGGCAAGATACGCAGTATTTT
CDR3 protein: CASSLLAGGQDTQYF

V gene: TRBV28
J gene: TRBJ2-7
D gene: NA
clone size: many
CDR3 DNA: TGTGCCAGCAGTGGGCTCCGGCTCGGGAATCCCTACGAGCAGTACTTC
CDR3 protein: CASSGLRLGNPYEQYF

V gene: TRBV10-3
J gene: TRBJ1-1
D gene: TRBD1
clone size: many
CDR3 DNA: TGTGCCATGAGGGGGACAGGCGCTGAAGCTTTCTTT
CDR3 protein: CAMRGTGAEAFF

V gene: TRBV10-1
J gene: TRBJ1-1
D gene: TRBD1
clone size: few
CDR3 DNA: TGCGCCAGCAGTGAGACAGGGGCGGACACTGAAGCTTTCTTT
CDR3 protein: CASSETGADTEAFF

V gene: TRBV30
J gene: TRBJ2-2
D gene: TRBD2
clone size: NA
CDR3 DNA: TGTGCCTGGAGTCACCCCCCGCGCGGGGGAAAGGACACCGGGGAGCTGTTTTTT
CDR3 protein: CAWSHPPRGGKDTGELFF

V gene: TRBV5-1
J gene: TRBJ2-7
D gene: TRBD1
clone size: many
CDR3 DNA: TGCGCCAGCAGCTTGGGACAGGGGAACGAGCAGTACTTC
CDR3 protein: CASSLGQGNEQYF

V gene: TRBV10-3
J gene: TRBJ1-1
D gene: NA
clone size: few
CDR3 DNA: TGTGCCATCAGAGCCCCGCAGGGCTCGAACACTGAAGCTTTCTTT
CDR3 protein: CAIRAPQGSNTEAFF

V gene: TRBV5-1
J gene: TRBJ1-1
D gene: NA
clone size: NA
CDR3 DNA: TGCGCCAGCAGCTTGACAGGGTACGAAGGGGCGAACACTGAAGCTTTCTTT
CDR3 protein: CASSLTGYEGANTEAFF

V gene: TRBV3-1
J gene: TRBJ1-2
D gene: NA
clone size: many
CDR3 DNA: TGTGCCAGCAGCCAAGATCTCGGGCGGGGTAACTATGGCTACACCTTC
CDR3 protein: CASSQDLGRGNYGYTF

V gene: TRBV7-2
J gene: TRBJ2-3
D gene: TRBD1
clone size: many
CDR3 DNA: TGTGCCAGCAGCCCATGGGACAGGGACACAGATACGCAGTATTTT
CDR3 protein: CASSPWDRDTDTQYF

V gene: TRBV6-1
J gene: TRBJ1-5
D gene: NA
clone size: few
CDR3 DNA: TGTGCCAGCAGCCTACCGCAGGGTAGGTATTTT
CDR3 protein: CASSLPQGRYF

V gene: TRBV5-1
J gene: TRBJ1-1
D gene: NA
clone size: NA
CDR3 DNA: TGCGCCAGCAGCGAGGGGGGTGGGAACACTGAAGCTTTCTTT
CDR3 protein: CASSEGGGNTEAFF

V gene: TRBV11-2
J gene: TRBJ2-4
D gene: TRBD1
clone size: many
CDR3 DNA: TGTGCCAGCAGCTTGCTACAGGGGCCAGCCAAAAACATTCAGTACTTC
CDR3 protein: CASSLLQGPAKNIQYF

V gene: TRBV20-1
J gene: TRBJ2-1
D gene: TRBD2
clone size: NA
CDR3 DNA: TGCAGTGCTATCGGGGGGGCCTCCTACAATGAGCAGTTCTTC
CDR3 protein: CSAIGGASYNEQFF

V gene: TRBV20-1
J gene: TRBJ2-3
D gene: NA
clone size: many
CDR3 DNA: TGCAGTGCTAGGGAGGGGACACTCCTCGATACGCAGTATTTT
CDR3 protein: CSAREGTLLDTQYF

V gene: TRBV28
J gene: TRBJ2-2
D gene: TRBD1
clone size: many
CDR3 DNA: TGTGCCAGCAGCCGGACAGGAGCGAACACCGGGGAGCTGTTTTTT
CDR3 protein: CASSRTGANTGELFF

V gene: TRBV7-2
J gene: TRBJ2-1
D gene: TRBD2
clone size: many
CDR3 DNA: TGTGCCAGCAGCTTAGTCCCCCAGTCTAGCGGGGGGGCCGATGAGCAGTTCTTC
CDR3 protein: CASSLVPQSSGGADEQFF

V gene: TRBV29-1
J gene: TRBJ1-2
D gene: TRBD1
clone size: few
CDR3 DNA: TGCAGCGGTACGATACAGGGGCACTATGGCTACACCTTC
CDR3 protein: CSGTIQGHYGYTF

V gene: TRBV9
J gene: TRBJ2-3
D gene: TRBD2
clone size: many
CDR3 DNA: TGTGCCAGCAGCGTAGGTGGCTCGGGGGGAGGAACAGATACGCAGTATTTT
CDR3 protein: CASSVGGSGGGTDTQYF

V gene: TRBV6-5
J gene: TRBJ1-5
D gene: TRBD1
clone size: few
CDR3 DNA: TGTGCCAGCAGTTCGACAGGGGGCAATAATCAGCCCCAGCATTTT
CDR3 protein: CASSSTGGNNQPQHF

V gene: TRBV7-9
J gene: TRBJ2-1
D gene: NA
clone size: many
CDR3 DNA: TGTGCCAGCAGCCAGATTGGGGGGCGAGCCTACAATGAGCAGTTCTTC
CDR3 protein: CASSQIGGRAYNEQFF

V gene: TRBV5-6
J gene: TRBJ1-1
D gene: NA
clone size: many
CDR3 DNA: TGTGCCAGCCAGAAGAGGTGGGCCGGGGATAGGAACACTGAAGCTTTCTTT
CDR3 protein: CASQKRWAGDRNTEAFF

V gene: TRBV12-3/TRBV12-4
J gene: TRBJ2-5
D gene: TRBD1
clone size: many
CDR3 DNA: TGTGCCAGCAGTCTAGACAGGGCCGGGGAGACCCAGTACTTC
CDR3 protein: CASSLDRAGETQYF

V gene: TRBV6-1
J gene: TRBJ2-5
D gene: NA
clone size: many
CDR3 DNA: TGTGCCAGCAGGACCGGGACCGATGAGACCCAGTACTTC
CDR3 protein: CASRTGTDETQYF

V gene: TRBV4-1
J gene: TRBJ1-3
D gene: TRBD1
clone size: NA
CDR3 DNA: TGCGCCAGCAGCCCTAATGGACAGGGGCAAGGAAACACCATATATTTT
CDR3 protein: CASSPNGQGQGNTIYF

V gene: TRBV28
J gene: TRBJ2-7
D gene: TRBD2
clone size: NA
CDR3 DNA: TGTGCCAGCAGTTCACTAGCGGGAGAACCCCCCACCTACGAGCAGTACTTC
CDR3 protein: CASSSLAGEPPTYEQYF

V gene: TRBV20-1
J gene: TRBJ1-2
D gene: NA
clone size: NA
CDR3 DNA: TGCAGTGCCAGGGAGGGACATGGGATCTTCTATGGCTACACCTTC
CDR3 protein: CSAREGHGIFYGYTF

V gene: TRBV6-1
J gene: TRBJ1-2
D gene: NA
clone size: many
CDR3 DNA: TGTGCCAGCGAGATGAACTATGGCTACACCTTC
CDR3 protein: CASEMNYGYTF

V gene: TRBV6-1
J gene: TRBJ2-7
D gene: NA
clone size: many
CDR3 DNA: TGTGCCAGCAGGCCTTCAGAAGGCCGAGTGCAGTACTTC
CDR3 protein: CASRPSEGRVQYF

V gene: TRBV7-2
J gene: TRBJ2-1
D gene: NA
clone size: NA
CDR3 DNA: TGTGCCAGCAGCTTTGACCGTCGGATTGAGCAGTTCTTC
CDR3 protein: CASSFDRRIEQFF

V gene: TRBV14
J gene: TRBJ2-2
D gene: TRBD2
clone size: NA
CDR3 DNA: TGTGCCAGCAGCCGTCTGGGACTAGCGGGGGGGCCCGACACCGGGGAGCTGTTTTTT
CDR3 protein: CASSRLGLAGGPDTGELFF

V gene: TRBV5-1
J gene: TRBJ2-1
D gene: NA
clone size: NA
CDR3 DNA: TGCGCCAGCAGCCCGGTGGGGCTTCACTTCTACAATGAGCAGTTCTTC
CDR3 protein: CASSPVGLHFYNEQFF

V gene: TRBV18
J gene: TRBJ1-3
D gene: NA
clone size: many
CDR3 DNA: TGTGCCAGCTCGCCAGGGGTCCCTGGAAACACCATATATTTT
CDR3 protein: CASSPGVPGNTIYF